This is a list of T cell receptor beta chains from one sample in a study of a mutant IDH1 vaccine in newly diagnosed glioma. The antigens for these receptors are not known. Method: immunoSEQ multiplex PCR; TCRdb's copy keeps in-frame clones and lacks some. The sample comprises about 40,000 clones, approximately 93% of which are singletons, and 2% to 3% rests with the top ten. The material was PBMCs, obtained from a glioma patient whose treatment included an IDH1 peptide vaccine. These receptors all come from a middle-aged man with glioma. CDR3s include the opening cysteine and the closing phenylalanine or tryptophan. Each record gives: J gene, V gene, D gene, clone size, CDR3 DNA, CDR3 protein. A D gene is named only where the DNA matches it firmly. Clone sizes are given selectively: once, few, many, or a class where the clone is expanded.

TRBJ1-4	TRBV29-1	TRBD1	NA	TGCAGCGTTGCCCGGACAGGGCCGGAGGAAAAACTGTTTTTT	CSVARTGPEEKLFF
TRBJ1-4	TRBV28	TRBD1	NA	TGTGCCAGCACCACCCCGGGACAGAGGGGTGAAAAACTGTTTTTT	CASTTPGQRGEKLFF
TRBJ1-4	TRBV7-2	NA	NA	TGTGCCAGCAGCTTAGCGGGGGGGCGGACCCGGGGGACTAATGAAAAACTGTTTTTT	CASSLAGGRTRGTNEKLFF
TRBJ1-2	TRBV5-4	TRBD1	NA	TGTGCCAGCAGCTTAAGGACAGGGGCTAACTATGGCTACACCTTC	CASSLRTGANYGYTF
TRBJ2-2	TRBV19	TRBD2	NA	TGTGCCAGTAGTATATGGAGGACTAGCGGGAGGTTGACGAACACCGGGGAGCTGTTTTTT	CASSIWRTSGRLTNTGELFF
TRBJ2-3	TRBV5-5	TRBD1	NA	TGTGCCAGCGCGACGACAGGGGGCATCGCAGATACGCAGTATTTT	CASATTGGIADTQYF
TRBJ2-3	TRBV30	TRBD2	NA	TGTGCCTGGAGTGGACCACCGGGACTAGGAGGCACAGATACGCAGTATTTT	CAWSGPPGLGGTDTQYF
TRBJ2-5	TRBV4-2	TRBD2	NA	TGTGCCAGCAGCCAACCCCCCACTAGCGGGGGAGAGACCCAGTACTTC	CASSQPPTSGGETQYF
TRBJ2-7	TRBV4-2	TRBD2	NA	TGTGCCAGCAGCCCAGGACTAGCGGGAGGCCCCTTCTGGCTCACCTACGAGCAGTACTTC	CASSPGLAGGPFWLTYEQYF
TRBJ1-5	TRBV2	TRBD1	NA	TGTGCCAGCAGTTTACAGGGGGGGAATCAGCCCCAGCATTTT	CASSLQGGNQPQHF
TRBJ1-2	TRBV4-2	NA	few	TGTGCCAGCAGCTACAGGGATGGCTACACCTTC	CASSYRDGYTF
TRBJ1-5	TRBV6-1	NA	NA	TGTGCCAGCAGTGAAGCGGGTGGGGTACTTAGCAATCAGCCCCAGCATTTT	CASSEAGGVLSNQPQHF
TRBJ1-1	TRBV4-1	NA	few	TGCGCCAGCAGCCACCTTGACACTGAAGCTTTCTTT	CASSHLDTEAFF
TRBJ1-1	TRBV2	NA	NA	TGTGCCAGCAACCTAGAGAGTGAAGCTTTCTTT	CASNLESEAFF
TRBJ1-3	TRBV21-1	NA	NA	TGTGCCAGCAGCAAAGTCAACAGGGGGCCTGGAAACACCATATATTTT	CASSKVNRGPGNTIYF
TRBJ2-7	TRBV29-1	NA	NA	TGCAGCGTTTTCGGAGGGCGAAGCTCCTACGAGCAGTACTTC	CSVFGGRSSYEQYF
TRBJ2-2	TRBV5-6	TRBD2	NA	TGTGCCAGCAACCCTAGGGCTAGCGGGGCTACCGGGGAGCTGTTTTTT	CASNPRASGATGELFF
TRBJ1-1	TRBV6-5	TRBD1	NA	TGTGCCAGCAGTCCCTTTTCGGCAGGGGGTGAAGCTTTCTTT	CASSPFSAGGEAFF
TRBJ2-7	TRBV5-4	NA	NA	TGTGCCAGCAGCCCCGGACTTGAGGGGACATACGAGCAGTACTTC	CASSPGLEGTYEQYF
TRBJ2-2	TRBV5-1	TRBD1	NA	TGCGCCAGCAGCTGGGGACAGGTCCGGGCCGGGGAGCTGTTTTTT	CASSWGQVRAGELFF
TRBJ2-7	TRBV10-3	TRBD2	NA	TGTGCCATCACCATGGGGGGGTCTAGCGGGATTGAGTACTTC	CAITMGGSSGIEYF
TRBJ1-1	TRBV30	NA	NA	TGTGCCTGGAGTGGTAGGCAGAACACTGAAGCTTTCTTT	CAWSGRQNTEAFF
TRBJ1-2	TRBV4-1	TRBD1	NA	TGCGCCAGCAGCTCACCGGGACAGGGGGCCTCCTATGGCTACACCTTC	CASSSPGQGASYGYTF
TRBJ1-4	TRBV19	NA	NA	TGTGCCAGTAGATTCCGAGTGGGTCAAGCAACTAATGAAAAACTGTTTTTT	CASRFRVGQATNEKLFF
TRBJ1-5	TRBV10-2	TRBD1	NA	TGCGCCAGCAGCCCAACAGGGGGCTTCGGTCAGCCCCAGCATTTT	CASSPTGGFGQPQHF
TRBJ1-2	TRBV2	TRBD1	NA	TGTGCCGGGACAGGGGGACTCTATGGCTACACCTTC	CAGTGGLYGYTF
TRBJ1-4	TRBV30	NA	NA	TGTGCCTGGAGACCCTCACAGGGTGGAGGGCCAACTAATGAAAAACTGTTTTTT	CAWRPSQGGGPTNEKLFF
TRBJ2-5	TRBV10-2	TRBD2	NA	TGCGCCAGCTCCGCACTAGCGCCCGAAGAGACCCAGTACTTC	CASSALAPEETQYF
TRBJ1-1	TRBV18	NA	few	TGTGCCAGCTCACAAGGGGTCGGCACTGAAGCTTTCTTT	CASSQGVGTEAFF
TRBJ2-7	TRBV5-4	TRBD1	NA	TGTGCCAGCAGCGTAGGGACAGGCTCCTACGAGCAGTACTTC	CASSVGTGSYEQYF
TRBJ1-1	TRBV19	NA	NA	TGTGCCAGTAGCCGCTCGGGTGGCAGGGGAACTGAAGCTTTCTTT	CASSRSGGRGTEAFF
TRBJ1-3	TRBV5-6	NA	NA	TGTGCCAGCAGCTTGGAGAGCTCCCCCCTCTCTGGAAACACCATATATTTT	CASSLESSPLSGNTIYF
TRBJ2-5	TRBV11-2	NA	NA	TGTGCCAGCAGCCCGCCTGTCGGGTCAAAAGAGACCCAGTACTTC	CASSPPVGSKETQYF
TRBJ2-6	TRBV14	TRBD1	NA	TGTGCCAGCAGCCTCTCGGCGGACAGGGAAAAAACTGGGGCCAACGTCCTGACTTTC	CASSLSADREKTGANVLTF
TRBJ2-3	TRBV29-1	NA	NA	TGCAGCGTCCCGGGACCCCTCGCAGATACGCAGTATTTT	CSVPGPLADTQYF
TRBJ1-1	TRBV30	NA	NA	TGTGCCTGGAGCGCCTCTGGGCGGAATGAAGCTTTCTTT	CAWSASGRNEAFF
TRBJ2-5	TRBV6-4	TRBD1	NA	TGTGCCAGCAGTGAAGGACAGGGGGCAGAGACCCAGTACTTC	CASSEGQGAETQYF
TRBJ1-5	TRBV30	NA	NA	TGTGCCTGGAAATCCTCGGGAGGCCAGCCCCAGCATTTT	CAWKSSGGQPQHF